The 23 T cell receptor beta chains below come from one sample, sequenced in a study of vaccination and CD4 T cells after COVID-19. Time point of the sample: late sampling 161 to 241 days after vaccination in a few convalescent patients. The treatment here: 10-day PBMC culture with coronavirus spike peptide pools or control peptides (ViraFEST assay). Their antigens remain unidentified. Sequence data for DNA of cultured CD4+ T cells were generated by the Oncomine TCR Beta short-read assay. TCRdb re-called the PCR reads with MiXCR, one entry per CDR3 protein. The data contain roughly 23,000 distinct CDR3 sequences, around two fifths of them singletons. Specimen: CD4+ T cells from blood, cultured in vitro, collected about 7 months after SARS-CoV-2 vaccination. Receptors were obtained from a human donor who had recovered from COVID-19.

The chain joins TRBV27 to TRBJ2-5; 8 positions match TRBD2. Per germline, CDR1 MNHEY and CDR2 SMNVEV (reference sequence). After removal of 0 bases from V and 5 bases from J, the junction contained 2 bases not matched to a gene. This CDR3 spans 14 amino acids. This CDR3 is CASSLSPGGETQYF. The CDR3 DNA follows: TGTGCCAGCAGTTTATCCCCGGGAGGGGAGACCCAGTACTTC.

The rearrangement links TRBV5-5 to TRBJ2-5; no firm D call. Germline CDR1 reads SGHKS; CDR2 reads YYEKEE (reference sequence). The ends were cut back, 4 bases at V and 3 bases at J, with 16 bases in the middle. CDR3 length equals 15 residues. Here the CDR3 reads CASSPLPHVEETQYF. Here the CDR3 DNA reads TGTGCCAGCAGCCCGCTACCCCACGTGGAAGAGACCCAGTACTTC.

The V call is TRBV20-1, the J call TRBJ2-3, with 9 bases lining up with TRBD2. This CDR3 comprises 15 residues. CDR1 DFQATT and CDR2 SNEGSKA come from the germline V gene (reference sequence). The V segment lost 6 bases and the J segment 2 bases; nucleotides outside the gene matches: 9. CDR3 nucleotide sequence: TGCAGTGCAAACCCCAGCGGGGGGAACACAGATACGCAGTATTTT. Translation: CSANPSGGNTDTQYF.

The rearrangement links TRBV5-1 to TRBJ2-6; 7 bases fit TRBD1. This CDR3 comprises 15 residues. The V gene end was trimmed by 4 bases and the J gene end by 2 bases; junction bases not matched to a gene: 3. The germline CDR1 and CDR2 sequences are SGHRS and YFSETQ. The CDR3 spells CASSSTGAGANVLTF. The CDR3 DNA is TGCGCCAGCAGCAGCACAGGGGCTGGGGCCAACGTCCTGACTTTC.

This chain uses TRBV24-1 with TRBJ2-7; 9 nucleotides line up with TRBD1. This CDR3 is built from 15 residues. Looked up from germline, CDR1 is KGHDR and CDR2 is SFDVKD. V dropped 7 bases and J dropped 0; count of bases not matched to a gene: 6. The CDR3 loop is CATSEKTGGSYEQYF. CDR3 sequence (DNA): TGTGCCACCAGCGAAAAGACAGGGGGCTCCTACGAGCAGTACTTC.

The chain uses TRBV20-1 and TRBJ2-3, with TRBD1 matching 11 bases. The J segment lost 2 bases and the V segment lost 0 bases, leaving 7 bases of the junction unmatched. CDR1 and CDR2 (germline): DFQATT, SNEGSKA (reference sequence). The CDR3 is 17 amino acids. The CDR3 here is CSARDDRDRGFTDTQYF. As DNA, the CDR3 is TGCAGTGCTAGAGATGACCGGGACAGGGGGTTCACAGATACGCAGTATTTT.

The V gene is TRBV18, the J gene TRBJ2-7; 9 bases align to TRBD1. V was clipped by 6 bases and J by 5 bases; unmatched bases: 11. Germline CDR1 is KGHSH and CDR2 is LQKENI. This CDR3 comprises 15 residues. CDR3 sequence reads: CASSLQGQGIHEQYF. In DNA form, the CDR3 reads TGTGCCAGCTCCCTCCAGGGACAGGGAATCCACGAGCAGTACTTC.

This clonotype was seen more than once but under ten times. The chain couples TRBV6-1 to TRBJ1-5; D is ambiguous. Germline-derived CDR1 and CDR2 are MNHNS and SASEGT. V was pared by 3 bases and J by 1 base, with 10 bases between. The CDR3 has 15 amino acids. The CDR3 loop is CASSELVRSNQPQHF. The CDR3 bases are TGTGCCAGCAGTGAGTTGGTTCGGAGCAATCAGCCCCAGCATTTT.

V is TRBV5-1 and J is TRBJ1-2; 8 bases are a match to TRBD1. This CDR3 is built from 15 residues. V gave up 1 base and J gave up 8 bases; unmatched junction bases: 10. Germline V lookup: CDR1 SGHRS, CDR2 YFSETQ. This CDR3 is CASSLPTGGNTGYTF. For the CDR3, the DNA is TGCGCCAGCAGCTTGCCTACAGGGGGTAATACGGGCTACACCTTC. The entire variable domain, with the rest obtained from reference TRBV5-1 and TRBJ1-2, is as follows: KAGVTQTPRYLIKTRGQQVTLSCSPISGHRSVSWYQQTPGQGLQFLFEYFSETQRNKGNFPGRFSGRQFSNSRSEMNVSTLELGDSALYLCASSLPTGGNTGYTFGSGTRLTVV.

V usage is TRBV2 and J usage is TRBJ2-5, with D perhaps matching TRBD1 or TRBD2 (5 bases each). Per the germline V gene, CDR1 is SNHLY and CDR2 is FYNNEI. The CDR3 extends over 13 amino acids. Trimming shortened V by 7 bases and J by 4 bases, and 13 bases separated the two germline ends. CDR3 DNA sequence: TGTGCCAGCAACCGGGACGCGAGAGAGACCCAGTACTTC. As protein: CASNRDARETQYF.

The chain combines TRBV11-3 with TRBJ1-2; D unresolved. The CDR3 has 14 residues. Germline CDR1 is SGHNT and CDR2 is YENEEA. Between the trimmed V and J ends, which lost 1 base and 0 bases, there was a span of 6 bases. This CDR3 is CASSLGGANYGYTF. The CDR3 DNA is TGTGCCAGCAGCTTAGGGGGAGCTAACTATGGCTACACCTTC.

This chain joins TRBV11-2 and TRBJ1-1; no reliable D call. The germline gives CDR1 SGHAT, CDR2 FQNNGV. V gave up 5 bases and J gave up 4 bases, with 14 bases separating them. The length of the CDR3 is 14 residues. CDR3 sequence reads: CASSRATMGTEAFF. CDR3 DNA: TGTGCCAGCAGCCGAGCTACGATGGGCACTGAAGCTTTCTTT. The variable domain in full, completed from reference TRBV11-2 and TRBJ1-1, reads EAGVAQSPRYKIIEKRQSVAFWCNPISGHATLYWYQQILGQGPKLLIQFQNNGVVDDSQLPKDRFSAERLKGVDSTLKIQPAKLEDSAVYLCASSRATMGTEAFFGQGTRLTVV.

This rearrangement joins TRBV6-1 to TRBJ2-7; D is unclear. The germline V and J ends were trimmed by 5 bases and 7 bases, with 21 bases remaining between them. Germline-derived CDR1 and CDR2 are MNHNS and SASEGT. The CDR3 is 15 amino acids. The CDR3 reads CASSHRVYTNLEQYF. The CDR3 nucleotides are TGTGCCAGCAGTCACCGGGTATATACAAACTTGGAGCAGTACTTC.

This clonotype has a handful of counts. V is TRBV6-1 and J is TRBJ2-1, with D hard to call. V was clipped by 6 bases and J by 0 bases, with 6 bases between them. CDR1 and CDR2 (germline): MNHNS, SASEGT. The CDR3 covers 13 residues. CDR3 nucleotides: TGTGCCAGCAGCCCCGCCTCCTACAATGAGCAGTTCTTC. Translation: CASSPASYNEQFF.

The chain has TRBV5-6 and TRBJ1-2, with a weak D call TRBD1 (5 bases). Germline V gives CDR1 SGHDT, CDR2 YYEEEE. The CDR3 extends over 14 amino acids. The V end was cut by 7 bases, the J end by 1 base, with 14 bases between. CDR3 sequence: CASGELGVNYGYTF. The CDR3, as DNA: TGTGCCAGCGGGGAATTGGGGGTTAACTATGGCTACACCTTC.

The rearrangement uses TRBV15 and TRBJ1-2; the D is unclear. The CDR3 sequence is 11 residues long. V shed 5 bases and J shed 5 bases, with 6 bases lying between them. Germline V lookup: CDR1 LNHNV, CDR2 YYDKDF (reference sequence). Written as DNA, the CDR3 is TGTGCCACCAGCCCAACTTATGGCTACACCTTC. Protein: CATSPTYGYTF.

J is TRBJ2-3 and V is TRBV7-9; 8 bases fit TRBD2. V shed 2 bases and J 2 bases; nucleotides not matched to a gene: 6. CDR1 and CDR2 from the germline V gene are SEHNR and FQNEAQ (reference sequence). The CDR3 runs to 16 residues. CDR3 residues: CASSLSGGRITDTQYF. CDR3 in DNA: TGTGCCAGCAGCTTATCCGGCGGGAGGATCACAGATACGCAGTATTTT.

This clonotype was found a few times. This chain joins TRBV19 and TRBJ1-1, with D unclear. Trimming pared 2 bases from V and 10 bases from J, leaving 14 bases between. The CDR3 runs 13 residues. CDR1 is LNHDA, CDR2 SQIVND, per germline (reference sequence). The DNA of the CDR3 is TGTGCCAGTAGTATACAACGACGTGTGGGAGCTTTCTTT. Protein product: CASSIQRRVGAFF.

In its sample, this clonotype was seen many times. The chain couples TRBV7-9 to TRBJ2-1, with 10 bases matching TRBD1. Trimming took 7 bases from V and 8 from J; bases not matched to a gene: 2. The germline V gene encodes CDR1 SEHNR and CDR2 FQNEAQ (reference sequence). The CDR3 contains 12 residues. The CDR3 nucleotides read TGTGCCAGCACCGGACAGGGGGATGAGCAGTTCTTC. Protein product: CASTGQGDEQFF.

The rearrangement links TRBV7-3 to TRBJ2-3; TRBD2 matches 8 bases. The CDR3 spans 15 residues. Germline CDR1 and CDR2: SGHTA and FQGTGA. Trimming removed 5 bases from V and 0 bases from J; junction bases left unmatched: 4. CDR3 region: CASSPIAGSTDTQYF. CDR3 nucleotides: TGTGCCAGCAGCCCAATAGCGGGAAGCACAGATACGCAGTATTTT.

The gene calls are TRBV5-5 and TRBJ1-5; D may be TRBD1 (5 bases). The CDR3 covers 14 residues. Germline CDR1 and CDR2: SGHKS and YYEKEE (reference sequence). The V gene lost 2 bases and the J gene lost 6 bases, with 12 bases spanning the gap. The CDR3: CASSFGTWGQPQHF. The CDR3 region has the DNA TGTGCCAGCAGCTTTGGGACGTGGGGTCAGCCCCAGCATTTT. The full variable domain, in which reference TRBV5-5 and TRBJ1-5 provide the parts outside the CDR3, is DAGVTQSPTHLIKTRGQQVTLRCSPISGHKSVSWYQQVLGQGPQFIFQYYEKEERGRGNFPDRFSARQFPNYSSELNVNALLLGDSALYLCASSFGTWGQPQHFGDGTRLSIL.

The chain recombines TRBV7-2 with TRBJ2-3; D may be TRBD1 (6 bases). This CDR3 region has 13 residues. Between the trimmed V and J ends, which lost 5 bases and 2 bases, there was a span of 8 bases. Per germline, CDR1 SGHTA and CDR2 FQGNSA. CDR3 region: CASSRDNTDTQYF. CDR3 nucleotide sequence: TGTGCCAGCAGCCGGGACAACACAGATACGCAGTATTTT.

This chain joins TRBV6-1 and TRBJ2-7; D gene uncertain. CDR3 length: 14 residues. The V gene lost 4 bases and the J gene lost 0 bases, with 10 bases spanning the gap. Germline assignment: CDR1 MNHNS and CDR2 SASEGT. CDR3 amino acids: CASSVLQSSYEQYF. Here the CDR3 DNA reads TGTGCCAGCAGTGTACTCCAGAGCTCCTACGAGCAGTACTTC.